This entry concerns a single T cell receptor beta chain. It was with random hexamers that about 0.45 to 1 ug RNA was reverse transcribed. Amplification of TCR beta CDR3 across 54 Vbeta and 13 Jbeta was performed with immunoSEQ multiplex PCR. A single record per CDR3 protein comes from TCRdb applying MiXCR to the immunoSEQ multiplex PCR reads. In the table there are around 170,000 distinct CDR3 sequences, about 95% of which are singletons. The V segment lost 3 bases and the J segment 4 bases; nucleotides outside the gene matches: 3. CDR1 PRHDT and CDR2 FYEKMQ come from the germline V gene (reference sequence). The CDR3 is 14 amino acids. This sample was included in a study of CD8 T cells in Susac syndrome. Study-wide context: Five or six sequenced Susac syndrome patients had clinically active disease, while under ten were in remission.

TCR beta sequencing was performed on blood CD8+ and CD4+ T cells. The V and J genes are TRBV13 and TRBJ2-1; 7 positions agree with TRBD2. The sequenced material came from CD8+ T cells from PBMCs. The receptor was derived from a human donor with Susac syndrome. The CDR3 nucleotides are TGTGCCAGCAGCTTCCAGCGGGGATACAATGAGCAGTTCTTC. This sequence encodes CASSFQRGYNEQFF.